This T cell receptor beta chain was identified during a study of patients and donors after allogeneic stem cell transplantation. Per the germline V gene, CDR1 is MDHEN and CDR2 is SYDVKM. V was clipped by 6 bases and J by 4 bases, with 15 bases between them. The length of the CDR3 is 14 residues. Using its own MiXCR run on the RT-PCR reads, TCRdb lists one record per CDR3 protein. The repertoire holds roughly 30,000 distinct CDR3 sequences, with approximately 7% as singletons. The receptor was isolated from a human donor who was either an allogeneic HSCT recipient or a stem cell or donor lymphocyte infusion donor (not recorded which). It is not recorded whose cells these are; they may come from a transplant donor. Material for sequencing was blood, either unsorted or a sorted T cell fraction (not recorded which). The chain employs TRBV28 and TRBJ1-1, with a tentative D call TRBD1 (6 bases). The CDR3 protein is CASSPEGVGTEAFF. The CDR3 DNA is TGTGCCAGCAGCCCTGAGGGGGTTGGCACTGAAGCTTTCTTT.